This passage covers 16 T cell receptor beta chains from one sample sequenced in a study of cytomegalovirus exposure and HLA in healthy donors. Use of 60 Vbeta and 13 Jbeta primers characterized the PCR. Assay: immunoSEQ multiplex PCR; the TCRdb copy retains only in-frame clones and omits some. The data contain around 110,000 clones, roughly four fifths of them singletons. Sequenced input: PBMCs. Source of these receptors: a woman between 50 and 59 years old in good health and CMV-seropositive.

As regards this clone: A single base is all that separates this from a far larger clone, so a read error is likely. The CDR3 reads CASSHLGGDYEQYF. The CDR3 region has the DNA TGTGCCAGCAGCCACCTGGGGGGGGATTACGAGCAGTACTTC. V gene TRBV4-2 combines with J gene TRBJ2-7; the match to TRBD2 covers 7 bases. Germline CDR1 is LGHNA and CDR2 is YNFKEQ. This CDR3 has 14 residues. With 3 bases clipped from V and 4 bases from J, the junction kept 6 bases outside the gene matches.

V usage is TRBV30 and J usage is TRBJ1-6; 9 bases match TRBD1. The CDR3 is 15 amino acids. Germline trimming cut 3 bases from V and 9 bases from J; bases unmatched to any gene: 9. The germline CDR1 and CDR2 sequences are GTSNPN and SVGIG (reference sequence). The CDR3 here is CAWRITGGASSPLHF. The CDR3 nucleotides are TGTGCCTGGAGAATTACAGGGGGCGCGTCTTCACCCCTCCACTTT.

The rearrangement links TRBV30 to TRBJ1-3, with D perhaps matching TRBD1 (5 bases). The CDR3 is made up of 14 amino acids. CDR1 and CDR2 from the germline V gene are GTSNPN and SVGIG (reference sequence). Trimming cost V 2 bases and J 4 bases, with 12 bases left between them. CDR3 loop: CAWSNRGPGNTIYF. CDR3 nucleotide sequence: TGTGCCTGGAGTAATAGGGGTCCCGGAAACACCATATATTTT.

The genes are TRBV7-2 and TRBJ1-5; D not certain. CDR3 length: 12 amino acids. Trimming took off 2 bases at V and 6 bases at J, with 5 bases between the two ends. Per germline, CDR1 SGHTA and CDR2 FQGNSA. The CDR3 DNA sequence: TGTGCCAGCAGCTTACGGAGTCAGCCCCAGCATTTT. This encodes CASSLRSQPQHF.

This clone was counted a few times. The chain joins TRBV4-2 to TRBJ2-7; TRBD2 agrees at 7 bases. The CDR3 is 17 residues long. CDR1 and CDR2 (germline): LGHNA, YNFKEQ. Losses at the gene ends were 0 bases for V and 3 bases for J; bases not matched to a gene: 11. The CDR3 reads CASSQDQAVGLVYEQYF. CDR3 coding DNA: TGTGCCAGCAGCCAAGATCAGGCGGTTGGACTAGTCTACGAGCAGTACTTC.

This chain connects TRBV30 to TRBJ2-7, with 9 bases fitting TRBD2. This CDR3 comprises 16 residues. Unmatched junction bases numbered 12, after V lost 0 bases and J lost 6 bases. Germline values: CDR1 GTSNPN, CDR2 SVGIG (reference sequence). The CDR3 sequence: CAWSVGFLAGRGEQYF. In DNA, the CDR3 is TGTGCCTGGAGTGTCGGGTTTCTAGCGGGGCGCGGCGAGCAGTACTTC.

The V gene is TRBV28, the J gene TRBJ1-5, with TRBD1 matching over 7 bases. The V segment lost 4 bases and the J segment 2 bases; nucleotides outside the gene matches: 5. CDR1 is MDHEN, CDR2 SYDVKM, per germline. CDR3 length: 15 amino acids. CDR3 coding DNA: TGTGCCAGCAGTTCACAGGGGCTGGGCAATCAGCCCCAGCATTTT. It codes for CASSSQGLGNQPQHF.

This clone occurred a few times. CDR3 in DNA: TGCAGCGTACGGACAGGGGGAGACCAGCCCCAGCATTTT. It codes for CSVRTGGDQPQHF. The V and J genes are TRBV29-1 and TRBJ1-5; 10 bases match TRBD1. CDR3 length: 13 amino acids. The germline V gene has CDR1 SQVTM and CDR2 ANQGSEA. V lost 6 bases to trimming and J lost 7 bases; unmatched junction nucleotides: 6.

The J gene is TRBJ1-4, the V gene TRBV9; D is perhaps TRBD1 (5 bases). Germline-derived CDR1 and CDR2 are SGDLS and YYNGEE. The CDR3 has 16 amino acids. V lost 4 bases to trimming and J lost 6 bases, with 19 bases between them. CDR3 DNA: TGTGCCAGCAGCCCAAAGACGACAGTAGGACATGAAAAACTGTTTTTT. It specifies CASSPKTTVGHEKLFF.

The chain is built from TRBV7-2 and TRBJ2-1; tentatively, D is TRBD2 (5 bases). Germline assignment: CDR1 SGHTA and CDR2 FQGNSA. Between the trimmed V and J ends, which lost 2 bases and 10 bases, there was a span of 15 bases. The CDR3 covers 14 residues. Written as DNA, the CDR3 is TGTGCCAGCAGCTTACACCCACCGGCGGGCGAGCAGTTCTTC. Residues: CASSLHPPAGEQFF.

This rearrangement joins TRBV5-5 to TRBJ2-2; D might be TRBD2 (5 bases). Germline V gives CDR1 SGHKS, CDR2 YYEKEE (reference sequence). The CDR3 is made up of 17 amino acids. The V end lost 3 bases, the J end lost 0 bases, and 15 bases lay between the germline ends. CDR3 amino acids: CASSSGVGLSNTGELFF. The CDR3 coding sequence is TGTGCCAGCAGCTCCGGGGTAGGGCTCTCGAACACCGGGGAGCTGTTTTTT.

The genes are TRBV7-2 and TRBJ2-7; a possible D gene is TRBD2 (6 bases). This CDR3 has 14 amino acids. CDR1 is SGHTA, CDR2 FQGNSA, per germline. V was clipped by 5 bases and J by 5 bases, with 16 bases between them. CDR3 sequence (DNA): TGTGCCAGCAGCCCGCCGGGAGAGGATAACGAGCAGTACTTC. This encodes CASSPPGEDNEQYF.

The table lists this clone with a few counts. The chain has TRBV28 and TRBJ2-6; TRBD2 agrees at 7 bases. The V and J ends lost 4 bases and 2 bases, in that order; junction bases with no gene match: 5. CDR1 MDHEN and CDR2 SYDVKM come from the germline V gene. The CDR3 is 16 residues long. The DNA of the CDR3 is TGTGCCAGCAGTTCCCCGGCGGGGGCTGGGGCCAACGTCCTGACTTTC. It codes for CASSSPAGAGANVLTF.

V usage is TRBV4-1 and J usage is TRBJ2-4; D is perhaps TRBD2 (5 bases). Germline V gene lookup returns CDR1 MGHRA and CDR2 YSYEKL. The CDR3 spans 17 residues. V lost 1 base and J 0 bases, leaving 13 bases between the germline ends. For the CDR3, the DNA is TGCGCCAGCAGCCAAGTGAGGTCAGGACTAGCCAAAAACATTCAGTACTTC. Encoded protein: CASSQVRSGLAKNIQYF.

The J gene is TRBJ2-2, the V gene TRBV10-2, with TRBD2 identical over 8 bases. This CDR3 has 15 amino acids. CDR1 is WSHSY, CDR2 SAAADI, per germline. With V trimmed by 6 bases and J by 5 bases, 8 bases remained unmatched. The CDR3 reads CASRSSGAVTGELFF. CDR3 bases: TGCGCCAGCAGAAGTAGCGGGGCTGTAACCGGGGAGCTGTTTTTT.

The J gene is TRBJ1-1, the V gene TRBV18, with 9 bases fitting TRBD1. Germline CDR1 and CDR2: KGHSH and LQKENI. There are 16 residues in the CDR3. The trim removed 3 bases at V and 2 bases at J, leaving 7 bases unmatched. The CDR3, as DNA: TGTGCCAGCTCACCTCGGGACAGGGTAAAAAACACTGAAGCTTTCTTT. Translated, it gives CASSPRDRVKNTEAFF.